Following are 3 T cell receptor beta chains from one sample sequenced in a study of cytotoxic CD8 clonotypes in ibrutinib-treated CLL. Assay used: immunoSEQ multiplex PCR; TCRdb lists only in-frame clones, some missing. Of 300,000 to 400,000 clones in the sample, around 66% were seen once. The specimen was PBMCs, collected after 36 months of ibrutinib treatment. The receptors shown here come from a human donor with chronic lymphocytic leukemia.

Comment on this clone: This sample also contains other DNA sequences that code for the same CDR3. The rearrangement joins TRBV15 to TRBJ2-5, with D unclear. This CDR3 comprises 14 residues. The germline V gene encodes CDR1 LNHNV and CDR2 YYDKDF (reference sequence). Trimming took 0 bases from V and 2 from J, leaving 7 bases between them. DNA for the CDR3: TGTGCCACCAGCAGAGATATCGGGCAAGAGACCCAGTACTTC. Translated, it gives CATSRDIGQETQYF.

This chain joins TRBV7-2 and TRBJ1-3; D might be TRBD1 (6 bases). Germline-derived CDR1 and CDR2 are SGHTA and FQGNSA. The CDR3 consists of 15 residues. V was cut by 4 bases and J by 4 bases, with 14 bases left in between. CDR3 protein: CASSSQGLRGNTIYF. CDR3 DNA: TGTGCCAGCAGCTCTCAGGGGCTAAGAGGAAACACCATATATTTT.

The chain couples TRBV7-7 to TRBJ2-3; TRBD1 matches at 7 bases. Trimming at V came to 3 bases and at J to 4 bases, leaving 4 bases not matched to a gene. The CDR3 loop spans 14 amino acids. Looked up from germline, CDR1 is SSHAT and CDR2 is FNYEAQ (reference sequence). The DNA of the CDR3 is TGTGCCAGCAGCTTCGACAGGGCTGCAGATACGCAGTATTTT. Protein sequence: CASSFDRAADTQYF. Full variable domain (outside the CDR3, taken from reference TRBV7-7 and TRBJ2-3): GAGVSQSPRYKVTKRGQDVTLRCDPISSHATLYWYQQALGQGPEFLTYFNYEAQPDKSGLPSDRFSAERPEGSISTLTIQRTEQRDSAMYRCASSFDRAADTQYFGPGTRLTVL.